Shown below are 16 T cell receptor beta chains from a single sample sequenced in a study of neoadjuvant anti-PD-1 for oral cavity cancer. Method: immunoSEQ multiplex PCR; TCRdb's copy keeps in-frame clones and lacks some. The profile shows over 65,000 clones, approximately 87% of them singletons. Time point reported: after neoadjuvant nivolumab, at surgical resection. The sequences come from PBMCs, collected after nivolumab (anti-PD-1) treatment. All receptors come from a person aged 35-79 years with oral cavity squamous cell carcinoma.

The chain joins TRBV5-1 to TRBJ1-3; no clear D gene. This CDR3 comprises 14 residues. Trimming left V 0 bases short and J 3 bases short, with 7 bases between. Germline CDR1 and CDR2: SGHRS and YFSETQ. DNA of the CDR3: TGCGCCAGCAGCTTGGTAGGGATTGGAAACACCATATATTTT. This encodes CASSLVGIGNTIYF.

The V gene is TRBV19, the J gene TRBJ1-1; possible D gene TRBD1, 6 bases. The CDR3 contains 16 residues. V was shortened by 4 bases and J by 5 bases, with 20 bases between the two germline ends. The germline V gene encodes CDR1 LNHDA and CDR2 SQIVND (reference sequence). The CDR3 here is CASSTPYRVVSTEAFF. DNA for the CDR3: TGTGCCAGTAGTACCCCCTACAGGGTCGTATCGACTGAAGCTTTCTTT.

The chain links TRBV19 to TRBJ2-7, with TRBD2 identical over 12 bases. The germline CDR1 and CDR2 sequences are LNHDA and SQIVND (reference sequence). V lost 4 bases to trimming and J lost 1 base; unmatched junction nucleotides: 5. CDR3 length: 16 amino acids. The CDR3 bases are TGTGCCAGTAGTACCAATGGACTAGCGGGGTCCTACGAGCAGTACTTC. Residues: CASSTNGLAGSYEQYF.

This chain links TRBV10-3 with TRBJ2-1, with 10 bases matching TRBD2. This CDR3 has 16 amino acids. Germline V gene sequence: CDR1 ENHRY, CDR2 SYGVKD. Losses at the gene ends were 6 bases for V and 8 bases for J; bases not matched to a gene: 13. The CDR3 DNA follows: TGTGCCATCAGCCCGACAGCGGGGGGGTCGAGACATGAGCAGTTCTTC. Residues: CAISPTAGGSRHEQFF.

This sequence joins TRBV6-1 and TRBJ1-4; D gene uncertain. Trimming left V 0 bases short and J 2 bases short, with 10 bases between. The germline CDR1 and CDR2 sequences are MNHNS and SASEGT. This CDR3 has 16 amino acids. The CDR3 protein is CASSEARGGTNEKLFF. The CDR3 DNA reads TGTGCCAGCAGTGAAGCGCGAGGTGGGACTAATGAAAAACTGTTTTTT.

The chain links TRBV10-1 to TRBJ2-2, with D perhaps TRBD2 (5 bases). Germline V CDR1 and CDR2: WNHNN, SYGVQD (reference sequence). This CDR3 is built from 13 residues. The V end was cut by 8 bases, the J end by 2 bases, with 9 bases between. The CDR3 sequence is CASQEGNTGELFF. CDR3 in DNA: TGCGCCAGCCAAGAGGGTAACACCGGGGAGCTGTTTTTT.

V is TRBV10-2 and J is TRBJ2-3; 9 positions match TRBD2. CDR3 length: 15 residues. Trimming removed 5 bases from V and 5 bases from J; junction bases left unmatched: 8. CDR1 and CDR2 from the germline V gene are WSHSY and SAAADI. The CDR3 is CASSPPSGIRDTQYF. The CDR3, as DNA: TGCGCCAGCAGTCCTCCTAGCGGGATTAGAGATACGCAGTATTTT.

The chain employs TRBV5-4 and TRBJ2-1; 11 bases are shared with TRBD2. Trimming at V came to 4 bases and at J to 0 bases, leaving 6 bases not matched to a gene. In germline, CDR1 is SGHNT, CDR2 YYREEE (reference sequence). The length of the CDR3 is 17 residues. This CDR3 is CASSPAGTSGSYNEQFF. For the CDR3, the DNA is TGTGCCAGCAGCCCCGCCGGGACTAGCGGCTCCTACAATGAGCAGTTCTTC.

This chain connects TRBV4-2 to TRBJ2-3; no firm D call. V was clipped by 4 bases and J by 0 bases, with 11 bases between them. The germline V gene has CDR1 LGHNA and CDR2 YNFKEQ. The CDR3 has 15 residues. CDR3 amino acids: CASSPRRRSTDTQYF. Here the CDR3 DNA reads TGTGCCAGCAGCCCCCGGAGAAGGAGCACAGATACGCAGTATTTT.

The chain employs TRBV9 and TRBJ2-7; 8 bases align to TRBD2. Trimming at V came to 4 bases and at J to 0 bases, leaving 9 bases not matched to a gene. Germline-derived CDR1 and CDR2 are SGDLS and YYNGEE. This CDR3 is 16 amino acids long. As DNA, the CDR3 is TGTGCCAGCAGCCCCGGGGGGAGCGGGAGCTCCTACGAGCAGTACTTC. Translation gives CASSPGGSGSSYEQYF.

The rearrangement uses TRBV11-2 and TRBJ2-1; D might be TRBD2 (5 bases). The V gene lost 3 bases and the J gene lost 4 bases, with 7 bases spanning the gap. Germline-derived CDR1 and CDR2 are SGHAT and FQNNGV. CDR3 size: 13 residues. DNA of the CDR3: TGTGCCAGCAGCTTTACTAGGTACAATGAGCAGTTCTTC. Residues: CASSFTRYNEQFF.

The CDR3 here is CASSVAEPTDTQYF. The CDR3 DNA is TGTGCCAGCAGTGTAGCGGAACCCACAGATACGCAGTATTTT. J is TRBJ2-3 and V is TRBV6-5, with a tentative D call TRBD2 (6 bases). Trimming left V 5 bases short and J 2 bases short, with 11 bases between. Germline V gives CDR1 MNHEY, CDR2 SVGAGI. The CDR3 is 14 amino acids.

The J gene is TRBJ2-7, the V gene TRBV27, with TRBD2 matching 7 bases. The trim removed 5 bases at V and 0 bases at J, leaving 7 bases unmatched. Germline V gives CDR1 MNHEY, CDR2 SMNVEV (reference sequence). There are 15 residues in the CDR3. In nucleotides, the CDR3 is TGTGCCAGCAGTCCTCCTCGCGGGAGCTCCTACGAGCAGTACTTC. Its protein product is CASSPPRGSSYEQYF.

The genes are TRBV28 and TRBJ1-1; perhaps TRBD1 as D (5 bases). The CDR3 is 14 amino acids. Trimming removed 4 bases at V and 5 bases at J, with 14 bases between. The V gene's germline CDR1 is MDHEN and CDR2 SYDVKM. CDR3 residues: CASSWDALRTEAFF. CDR3 DNA: TGTGCCAGCAGTTGGGACGCCCTTCGAACTGAAGCTTTCTTT. The full variable domain, its missing parts supplied by reference TRBV28 and TRBJ1-1, is DVKVTQSSRYLVKRTGEKVFLECVQDMDHENMFWYRQDPGLGLRLIYFSYDVKMKEKGDIPEGYSVSREKKERFSLILESASTNQTSMYLCASSWDALRTEAFFGQGTRLTVV.

Here the CDR3 DNA reads TGTGCCAGCAGCTCAGGACAGCTCAATCAGCCCCAGCATTTT. This translates into CASSSGQLNQPQHF. The chain has TRBV7-8 and TRBJ1-5; possible D gene TRBD1, 6 bases. V shed 4 bases and J shed 3 bases, with 10 bases lying between them. This CDR3 spans 14 amino acids. Per the germline V gene, CDR1 is SGHVS and CDR2 is FQNEAQ.

Written as DNA, the CDR3 is TGTGCCAGCAGTGGGACAGGGCCGAGGACCCAGTACTTC. Protein: CASSGTGPRTQYF. The gene calls are TRBV6-1 and TRBJ2-5, with 8 bases matching TRBD1. J was trimmed by 7 bases and V by 4 bases; bases with no gene match: 5. The CDR3 covers 13 residues. Looked up from germline, CDR1 is MNHNS and CDR2 is SASEGT.